What follows describes a single TCR beta chain. Antigen unknown. The data derive from a study of T cell responses to AZD1222 COVID-19 vaccine. Looking at the study overall: Doses given second, at about 4 or about 12 weeks, were pooled. General study results and limits: Spike-specific TCR breadth rose after two AZD1222 doses, and depth rose as well.

Germline V gene sequence: CDR1 SGHDT, CDR2 YYEEEE. This CDR3 is built from 16 residues. V dropped 4 bases and J dropped 5 bases, with 21 bases sitting between them. Repertoires were generated with immunoSEQ multiplex PCR, while TCRdb's copy carries only in-frame clones and drops some. The sample has approximately 170,000 clones, 80% to 90% seen once. V is TRBV5-6 and J is TRBJ1-1; a possible D gene is TRBD1 (5 bases). The TCR originated in an adult in good health. The material was peripheral blood, obtained on day 0 of AZD1222 vaccination. CDR3 protein: CASSRLNRGVRTEAFF. Here the CDR3 DNA reads TGTGCCAGCAGCCGCCTCAACCGGGGGGTTCGGACTGAAGCTTTCTTT.